A single sample is the source of the 21 T cell receptor beta chains below, sequenced in a study of blood T cell repertoires in COVID-19. Using immunoSEQ multiplex PCR, the repertoire was profiled, and TCRdb retains in-frame clones only, with some absent. Among roughly 250,000 clones listed, about 89% were seen once. The sequenced sample was PBMCs or T cells enriched from blood (not recorded which). The receptors derive from a woman aged 18-30 years who had recovered from COVID-19.

The chain combines TRBV7-9 with TRBJ2-5; tentative D call: TRBD1 (6 bases). Trimming removed 5 bases from V and 2 bases from J, with 15 bases in between. The germline gives CDR1 SEHNR, CDR2 FQNEAQ (reference sequence). This CDR3 comprises 15 residues. The DNA for the CDR3 is TGTGCCAGCAGCCCCAGGGGACACGTACAAGAGACCCAGTACTTC. It translates to CASSPRGHVQETQYF.

A remark on this clone: This same CDR3 is encoded by further DNA sequences in the sample. This rearrangement joins TRBV18 to TRBJ1-3, with TRBD1 identical over 10 bases. The CDR3 spans 15 residues. J was trimmed by 4 bases and V by 3 bases; bases with no gene match: 3. CDR1 and CDR2 from the germline V gene are KGHSH and LQKENI. The CDR3 DNA is TGTGCCAGCTCACCGGGACAGGGGTCCGGAAACACCATATATTTT. Translating it yields CASSPGQGSGNTIYF.

Notes on this clone: A junction boundary mismatches the germline segment, possibly from a read error. The chain couples TRBV6-5 to TRBJ1-1; no firm D call. The CDR3 runs to 15 residues. Germline assignment: CDR1 MNHEY and CDR2 SVGAGI. The CDR3 region is CASSSSGYLNAEAFF. Written as DNA, the CDR3 is TGTGCCAGCTCCTCATCCGGGTATCTGAACGCTGAAGCTTTCTTT.

J is TRBJ1-3 and V is TRBV19; 12 bases are a match to TRBD1. This CDR3 is built from 16 residues. V shed 7 bases and J 3 bases; nucleotides not matched to a gene: 7. Germline V gives CDR1 LNHDA, CDR2 SQIVND (reference sequence). The chain's CDR3 is CASNQGTGGNGNTIYF. As DNA, the CDR3 is TGTGCCAGTAATCAAGGGACAGGGGGCAATGGAAACACCATATATTTT.

Worth noting for this clone: A junction boundary mismatches the germline segment, possibly from a read error. The chain employs TRBV18 and TRBJ1-2; unclear D gene. Germline V gives CDR1 KGHSH, CDR2 LQKENI. The CDR3 runs to 14 residues. DNA for the CDR3: TGTGCCAGCTCACCCACGACGGATTTGGGCTTACCTGCTTTC. Translation: CASSPTTDLGLPAF.

This clone has a single count. This chain uses TRBV18 with TRBJ1-2, with TRBD1 matching 9 bases. Germline V gives CDR1 KGHSH, CDR2 LQKENI. The V segment lost 4 bases and the J segment 8 bases; nucleotides outside the gene matches: 11. The CDR3 totals 15 residues. CDR3 sequence (DNA): TGTGCCAGCTCACTTTCCAGACAGGGGGATCGAGGCTACACCTTC. It is translated as CASSLSRQGDRGYTF.

The chain is built from TRBV12-3 or TRBV12-4 and TRBJ2-3; 7 bases fit TRBD2. CDR3 length equals 13 residues. V lost 3 bases, J lost 6 bases, and 3 bases stayed unmatched. In nucleotides, the CDR3 is TGTGCCAGCAGTTTGGGGCGGGAGGATACGCAGTATTTT. This sequence encodes CASSLGREDTQYF.

The CDR3 region is CASSYTENTEAFF. The CDR3 DNA is TGTGCCAGCAGTTATACAGAGAACACTGAAGCTTTCTTT. This chain uses TRBV12-3 or TRBV12-4 with TRBJ1-1; D unclear. The germline V and J ends were trimmed by 4 bases and 1 base, with 7 bases remaining between them. The CDR3 sequence is 13 residues long.

V usage is TRBV19 and J usage is TRBJ1-5, with a possible D match to TRBD1 (6 bases). Germline values: CDR1 LNHDA, CDR2 SQIVND (reference sequence). CDR3 length: 13 amino acids. V was cut by 3 bases and J by 5 bases, with 8 bases left in between. The CDR3 sequence is CASSITGHQPQHF. The CDR3, as DNA: TGTGCCAGTAGTATTACAGGGCATCAGCCCCAGCATTTT.

The rearrangement joins TRBV6-5 to TRBJ1-5; D not certain. The V gene lost 6 bases and the J gene lost 3 bases, with 9 bases spanning the gap. Germline V CDR1 and CDR2: MNHEY, SVGAGI. This CDR3 comprises 13 residues. CDR3 region: CASRRTSNQPQHF. The DNA for the CDR3 is TGTGCCAGCAGGCGGACTTCCAATCAGCCCCAGCATTTT.

The gene calls are TRBV5-1 and TRBJ2-1; D unclear. The CDR3 has 14 residues. Per the germline V gene, CDR1 is SGHRS and CDR2 is YFSETQ. Trimming took off 4 bases at V and 2 bases at J, with 10 bases between the two ends. The CDR3 DNA is TGCGCCAGCAGCCCAGCGAACCCCTACAATGAGCAGTTCTTC. It translates to CASSPANPYNEQFF.

This chain uses TRBV7-2 with TRBJ2-1; D is perhaps TRBD1 (6 bases). CDR3 length: 13 amino acids. V lost 7 bases, J lost 5 bases, and 12 bases lay in between. Germline CDR1 is SGHTA and CDR2 is FQGNSA. The CDR3: CASIKGVDNEQFF. CDR3 nucleotides: TGTGCCAGCATAAAGGGGGTCGACAATGAGCAGTTCTTC.

The V call is TRBV4-2, the J call TRBJ1-2; tentative D call: TRBD1 (5 bases). The CDR3 consists of 14 residues. V gave up 0 bases and J gave up 7 bases, with 12 bases separating them. Germline assignment: CDR1 LGHNA and CDR2 YNFKEQ. CDR3 nucleotides: TGTGCCAGCAGCCAAGATTTGGGAAGGGGTGGCTACACCTTC. It yields the protein CASSQDLGRGGYTF.

The chain combines TRBV28 with TRBJ1-3, with 9 bases fitting TRBD1. Per germline, CDR1 MDHEN and CDR2 SYDVKM. The CDR3 extends over 15 amino acids. V shed 5 bases, J shed 1 base, and the junction held 3 bases outside the gene matches. The CDR3 reads CASSLDRGSGNTIYF. The CDR3 DNA reads TGTGCCAGCAGTCTCGACAGGGGGTCTGGAAACACCATATATTTT.

The chain joins TRBV5-5 to TRBJ2-5; D might be TRBD1 (5 bases). The CDR3 has 13 amino acids. Trimming took 4 bases from V and 5 from J, leaving 12 bases between them. Germline loops: CDR1 SGHKS, CDR2 YYEKEE (reference sequence). The DNA of the CDR3 is TGTGCCAGCAGCCCCGACAGATTTGAGACCCAGTACTTC. Its translation: CASSPDRFETQYF.

V and J are TRBV4-3 and TRBJ1-2; 8 bases match TRBD1. The CDR3 sequence is 17 residues long. The ends lost 0 bases at V and 2 bases at J; junction bases unmatched: 8. The germline V gene encodes CDR1 LGHNA and CDR2 YSLEER. Here the CDR3 reads CASSQDAQRTGNYGYTF. DNA for the CDR3: TGCGCCAGCAGCCAAGATGCTCAACGGACAGGGAACTATGGCTACACCTTC.

The chain recombines TRBV18 with TRBJ2-1; 12 bases are a match to TRBD1. With V trimmed by 2 bases and J by 9 bases, 2 bases remained unmatched. Looked up from germline, CDR1 is KGHSH and CDR2 is LQKENI. The CDR3 contains 14 residues. CDR3 in amino acids: CASSPGTGGIEQFF. The CDR3 bases are TGTGCCAGCTCACCAGGGACAGGGGGCATTGAGCAGTTCTTC.

This chain connects TRBV3-1 (or the pseudogene TRBV3-2) to TRBJ1-2, with 11 bases matching TRBD1. Germline CDR1 LGHDT, CDR2 YNNKEL (reference sequence). The CDR3 covers 15 residues. The trim removed 3 bases at V and 1 base at J, leaving 1 base unmatched. CDR3 bases: TGTGCCAGCAGCCAGGGACAGGGGGGTAACTATGGCTACACCTTC. This gives the protein CASSQGQGGNYGYTF.

The chain uses TRBV27 and TRBJ1-1; 10 bases are a match to TRBD1. CDR1 is MNHEY, CDR2 SMNVEV, per germline (reference sequence). The trim removed 5 bases at V and 5 bases at J, leaving 2 bases unmatched. The CDR3 has 13 residues. The CDR3 DNA sequence: TGTGCCAGCAGTGTGGGACAGGGGACTGAAGCTTTCTTT. Encoded protein: CASSVGQGTEAFF.

This clone was seen only once. V usage is TRBV3-1 (or the pseudogene TRBV3-2) and J usage is TRBJ1-6; D remains unclear. The CDR3 runs 14 residues. Germline-derived CDR1 and CDR2 are LGHDT and YNNKEL (reference sequence). V was pared by 1 base and J by 8 bases, with 9 bases between. The CDR3 loop is CASSQGVNYSPLHF. Written as DNA, the CDR3 is TGTGCCAGCAGCCAAGGTGTCAACTATTCACCCCTCCACTTT.

This clone occurred once. V and J are TRBV29-1 and TRBJ2-7, with D perhaps TRBD1 (5 bases). From germline, CDR1 is SQVTM and CDR2 ANQGSEA. The CDR3 extends over 14 amino acids. Trimming removed 4 bases from V and 5 bases from J, with 18 bases in between. This chain's CDR3 is CSVVGRASLDEQYF. The CDR3 DNA reads as TGCAGCGTTGTTGGCAGGGCATCCCTAGACGAGCAGTACTTC.